The next 20 T cell receptor beta chains were all read from a single sample in a study of PD-L1 blockade in urothelial cancer. Indicated time point: peripheral blood 6 weeks after treatment start. The assay was immunoSEQ multiplex PCR, and TCRdb's table has in-frame clones only and misses some. This table holds about 39,000 clones, more than 75% found once. The sequenced sample was PBMCs, obtained around atezolizumab (anti-PD-L1) treatment. Receptor source: a man aged 40-49 years with urothelial cancer.

The chain uses TRBV11-2 and TRBJ2-7; 7 bases fit TRBD1. Germline-derived CDR1 and CDR2 are SGHAT and FQNNGV. V gave up 1 base and J gave up 2 bases; unmatched junction bases: 5. The CDR3 totals 15 residues. CDR3 loop: CASSLGHRGTYEQYF. CDR3 nucleotides: TGTGCCAGCAGCTTAGGGCACAGGGGAACCTACGAGCAGTACTTC.

The chain couples TRBV5-4 to TRBJ2-1; D is ambiguous. CDR1 and CDR2 (germline): SGHNT, YYREEE (reference sequence). The CDR3 covers 13 residues. Trimming removed 1 base at V and 8 bases at J, with 10 bases between. For the CDR3, the DNA is TGTGCCAGCAGCTTGAGCCGGGTGGATGAGCAGTTCTTC. Protein sequence: CASSLSRVDEQFF.

The chain employs TRBV7-9 and TRBJ1-4; 8 bases match TRBD1. From germline, CDR1 is SEHNR and CDR2 FQNEAQ (reference sequence). J was trimmed by 4 bases and V by 2 bases; bases with no gene match: 6. There are 16 residues in the CDR3. CDR3 in amino acids: CASSLRQGTGNEKLFF. In DNA form, the CDR3 reads TGTGCCAGCAGCTTACGACAGGGGACCGGTAATGAAAAACTGTTTTTT.

As to this clone: One end of the junction varies from germline; a read error may be responsible. J is TRBJ1-3 and V is TRBV7-7, with D possibly being TRBD1 (5 bases). In germline, CDR1 is SSHAT, CDR2 FNYEAQ (reference sequence). The CDR3 loop spans 13 amino acids. The CDR3 is CASSSTEGNTIYF. For the CDR3, the DNA is TGTGCTAGCAGTTCGACAGAAGGAAACACCATATATTTT.

This chain uses TRBV11-2 with TRBJ1-1, with D possibly TRBD1 on 6 matching bases. This CDR3 contains 18 residues. The V gene's germline CDR1 is SGHAT and CDR2 FQNNGV. With 5 bases removed from V and 0 bases from J, the gap between germline ends came to 22 bases. The CDR3 nucleotides are TGTGCCAGCAGCCCGGCCTGGGGGGGCAGGGTAATGAACACTGAAGCTTTCTTT. The encoded protein is CASSPAWGGRVMNTEAFF.

V is TRBV7-3 and J is TRBJ2-1; 9 bases fit TRBD2. In germline, CDR1 is SGHTA, CDR2 FQGTGA. CDR3 length: 14 residues. V lost 2 bases and J lost 8; bases outside the gene matches: 4. In DNA form, the CDR3 reads TGTGCCAGCAGCTTAGCGGGAGGGCTGGATGAGCAGTTCTTC. Its translation is CASSLAGGLDEQFF.

The chain is built from TRBV14 and TRBJ2-1; the match to TRBD2 covers 7 bases. The junction had 8 bases not matched to a gene; V was cut back by 0 bases and J by 0 bases. Germline V gene lookup returns CDR1 SGHDN and CDR2 FVKESK. There are 18 residues in the CDR3. CDR3 in amino acids: CASSQDYQGGSSYNEQFF. The DNA for the CDR3 is TGTGCCAGCAGCCAAGATTACCAGGGCGGGAGCTCCTACAATGAGCAGTTCTTC.

The chain has TRBV6-6 and TRBJ2-7; the D gene is possibly TRBD2 (6 bases). The V gene lost 0 bases and the J gene lost 3 bases, with 12 bases spanning the gap. Germline CDR1 is MNHNY and CDR2 is SVGAGI (reference sequence). The CDR3 is 15 residues long. This CDR3 reads CASSYSLEGFYEQYF. CDR3 bases: TGTGCCAGCAGTTACTCGTTGGAGGGCTTCTACGAGCAGTACTTC.

The chain recombines TRBV5-1 with TRBJ2-1; 8 bases match TRBD2. Germline V gene lookup returns CDR1 SGHRS and CDR2 YFSETQ. The CDR3 consists of 15 residues. J gave up 6 bases and V 4 bases, and 9 bases lay outside the gene matches. The CDR3 sequence: CASSAGTSGSNEQFF. CDR3 DNA: TGCGCCAGCAGCGCCGGGACTAGTGGTTCCAATGAGCAGTTCTTC.

V usage is TRBV30 and J usage is TRBJ2-7, with 9 bases identical to TRBD1. There are 16 residues in the CDR3. With 3 bases clipped from V and 2 bases from J, the junction kept 11 bases outside the gene matches. Looked up from germline, CDR1 is GTSNPN and CDR2 is SVGIG (reference sequence). The CDR3 region is CAWRQPGTGITYEQYF. Written as DNA, the CDR3 is TGTGCCTGGAGACAACCTGGGACAGGGATTACCTACGAGCAGTACTTC.

The chain couples TRBV5-6 to TRBJ1-2, with D possibly TRBD1 on 5 matching bases. Trimming left V 3 bases short and J 9 bases short, with 12 bases between. CDR1 is SGHDT and CDR2 is YYEEEE in the germline V gene. CDR3 length: 12 amino acids. CDR3 sequence (DNA): TGTGCCAGCAGCTCTCTAAGGGGTCGCTACACCTTC. Encoded protein: CASSSLRGRYTF.

V usage is TRBV9 and J usage is TRBJ2-7; a weak D match, TRBD1 (6 bases). Germline values: CDR1 SGDLS, CDR2 YYNGEE. V was shortened by 0 bases and J by 5 bases, with 21 bases between the two germline ends. This CDR3 region has 17 residues. The CDR3 loop reads CASSVDTMGAARDEQYF. CDR3 in DNA: TGTGCCAGCAGCGTAGACACGATGGGGGCGGCGCGGGACGAGCAGTACTTC.

The chain combines TRBV4-1 with TRBJ2-2; 8 nucleotides line up with TRBD1. CDR3 length: 17 amino acids. J gave up 3 bases and V 0 bases, and 6 bases lay outside the gene matches. Germline-derived CDR1 and CDR2 are MGHRA and YSYEKL. CDR3 sequence reads: CASSQDVQGAYTGELFF. Here the CDR3 DNA reads TGCGCCAGCAGCCAAGATGTTCAGGGGGCGTACACCGGGGAGCTGTTTTTT.

CDR3 DNA: TGTGCCTCACGGCAGGGCGACTACGAGCAGTACTTC. Translation: CASRQGDYEQYF. The J gene is TRBJ2-7, the V gene TRBV30, with TRBD1 as a possible D gene (5 bases). Germline V gene sequence: CDR1 GTSNPN, CDR2 SVGIG (reference sequence). The length of the CDR3 is 12 residues. V lost 7 bases, J lost 3 bases, and 13 bases lay in between. Drawing the rest from reference TRBV30 and TRBJ2-7, the complete variable domain is SQTIHQWPATLVQPVGSPLSLECTVEGTSNPNLYWYRQAAGRGLQLLFYSVGIGQISSEVPQNLSASRPQDRQFILSSKKLLLSDSGFYLCASRQGDYEQYFGPGTRLTVT.

The CDR3 nucleotides read TGTGCCATCAGTGAGTCTTACTCCCACTCTCAGGGGCACTCTGGAAACACCATATATTTT. This codes for CAISESYSHSQGHSGNTIYF. The chain combines TRBV10-3 with TRBJ1-3, with a possible D match to TRBD1 (6 bases). This CDR3 has 20 residues. Germline V gene sequence: CDR1 ENHRY, CDR2 SYGVKD. Trimming removed 0 bases at V and 0 bases at J, with 21 bases between.

The chain is built from TRBV10-3 and TRBJ2-1, with D tentatively TRBD2 (7 bases). The CDR3 loop spans 14 amino acids. Trimming took 2 bases from V and 8 from J, leaving 13 bases between them. CDR1 and CDR2 (germline): ENHRY, SYGVKD. The CDR3 DNA is TGTGCCATCAGTGAGGGACAGAGCGGGGATGAGCAGTTCTTC. Translating it yields CAISEGQSGDEQFF.

This clone came up once. The rearrangement uses TRBV28 and TRBJ2-1; 10 bases are shared with TRBD2. The length of the CDR3 is 15 residues. Germline V gene sequence: CDR1 MDHEN, CDR2 SYDVKM. J lost 1 base, V lost 9 bases, and 6 bases had no gene match. The CDR3 reads CARLKLAGSYNEQFF. The DNA for the CDR3 is TGTGCCAGACTTAAACTAGCGGGGTCCTACAATGAGCAGTTCTTC.

This clone showed up just once. The chain uses TRBV27 and TRBJ2-7, with 9 positions matching TRBD2. Germline V CDR1 and CDR2: MNHEY, SMNVEV (reference sequence). CDR3 size: 14 residues. V lost 11 bases to trimming and J lost 6 bases; unmatched junction nucleotides: 14. CDR3 sequence (DNA): TGTGCCTCCAAGCGGGAGGCCGGGCTGGGCGAGCAGTACTTC. It translates to CASKREAGLGEQYF.

The V call is TRBV5-6, the J call TRBJ2-1, with 11 bases aligning to TRBD1. Germline V gene lookup returns CDR1 SGHDT and CDR2 YYEEEE. This CDR3 contains 18 residues. V dropped 2 bases and J dropped 7; count of bases not matched to a gene: 14. Written as DNA, the CDR3 is TGTGCCAGCAGCTTCCCTGGGACAGGGGGAACTTTGTCAAATGAGCAGTTCTTC. Protein sequence: CASSFPGTGGTLSNEQFF. Drawing the rest from reference TRBV5-6 and TRBJ2-1, the complete variable domain is DAGVTQSPTHLIKTRGQQVTLRCSPKSGHDTVSWYQQALGQGPQFIFQYYEEEERQRGNFPDRFSGHQFPNYSSELNVNALLLGDSALYLCASSFPGTGGTLSNEQFFGPGTRLTVL.

The chain employs TRBV7-9 and TRBJ2-7; D gene uncertain. The length of the CDR3 is 14 residues. The V gene lost 5 bases and the J gene lost 2 bases, with 13 bases spanning the gap. Germline V gives CDR1 SEHNR, CDR2 FQNEAQ (reference sequence). CDR3 sequence: CASSPERVPYEQYF. CDR3 in DNA: TGTGCCAGCAGCCCTGAACGGGTGCCCTACGAGCAGTACTTC.